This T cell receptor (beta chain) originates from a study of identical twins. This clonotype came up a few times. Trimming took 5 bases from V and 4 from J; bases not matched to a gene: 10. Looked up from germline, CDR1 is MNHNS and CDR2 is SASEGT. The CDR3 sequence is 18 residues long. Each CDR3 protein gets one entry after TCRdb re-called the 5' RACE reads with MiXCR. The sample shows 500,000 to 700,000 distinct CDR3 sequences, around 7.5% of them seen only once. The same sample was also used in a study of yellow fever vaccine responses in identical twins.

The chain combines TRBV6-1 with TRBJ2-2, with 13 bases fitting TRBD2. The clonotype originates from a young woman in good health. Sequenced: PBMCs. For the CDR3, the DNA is TGTGCCAGCAGTCAGGAGGGACTAGCGGGAATTATCACCGGGGAGCTGTTTTTT. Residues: CASSQEGLAGIITGELFF.